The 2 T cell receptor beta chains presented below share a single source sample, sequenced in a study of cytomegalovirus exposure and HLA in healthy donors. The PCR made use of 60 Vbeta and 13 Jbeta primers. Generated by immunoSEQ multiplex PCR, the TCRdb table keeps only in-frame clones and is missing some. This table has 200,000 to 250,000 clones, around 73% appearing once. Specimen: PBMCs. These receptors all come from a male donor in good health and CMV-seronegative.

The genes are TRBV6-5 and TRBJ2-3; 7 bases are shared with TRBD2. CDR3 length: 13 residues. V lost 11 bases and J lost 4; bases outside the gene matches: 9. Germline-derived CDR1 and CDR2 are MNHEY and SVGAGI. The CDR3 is CASKGEGPDTQYF. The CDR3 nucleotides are TGTGCCTCGAAAGGGGAGGGTCCAGATACGCAGTATTTT.

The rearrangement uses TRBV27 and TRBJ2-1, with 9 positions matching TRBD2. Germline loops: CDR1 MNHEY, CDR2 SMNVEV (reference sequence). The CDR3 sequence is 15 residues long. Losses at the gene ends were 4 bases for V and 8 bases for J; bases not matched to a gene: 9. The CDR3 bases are TGTGCCAGCAGTTATTCAGTAGCGGGAGCGGATGAGCAGTTCTTC. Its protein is CASSYSVAGADEQFF.